These 2 T cell receptor beta chains originate from one sample sequenced in a study of shared clonotypes between healthy human individuals. This table comes from immunoSEQ multiplex PCR, and its TCRdb copy is limited to in-frame clones, with some not included. The data show 650,000 to 700,000 clones, about 90% seen once. The material sequenced was memory CD8+ T cells from PBMCs. Subset meaning: CD45RO+ cells pooled with CCR7-negative TemRA cells. These receptors were collected from a man younger than 35 in good health. Some clones in this sample may be carry-over from other donors' samples.

The CDR3 nucleotides read TGTGCCACAAGCGTGGGACAGGGGACCTACGAGCAGTACTTC. Translation gives CATSVGQGTYEQYF. The V gene is TRBV19, the J gene TRBJ2-7; 10 bases map to TRBD1. This CDR3 spans 14 amino acids. V lost 10 bases to trimming and J lost 2 bases; unmatched junction nucleotides: 8. Germline lookup yields CDR1 LNHDA and CDR2 SQIVND (reference sequence). Supplemented by reference TRBV19 and TRBJ2-7, the full variable domain reads DGGITQSPKYLFRKEGQNVTLSCEQNLNHDAMYWYRQDPGQGLRLIYYSQIVNDFQKGDIAEGYSVSREKKESFPLTVTSAQKNPTAFYLCATSVGQGTYEQYFGPGTRLTVT.

V gene TRBV9 combines with J gene TRBJ2-7; D perhaps matches TRBD1 (6 bases). Germline loops: CDR1 SGDLS, CDR2 YYNGEE. The V gene lost 8 bases and the J gene lost 0 bases, with 12 bases spanning the gap. This CDR3 spans 13 amino acids. The CDR3 loop is CASNRDNSYEQYF. CDR3 DNA sequence: TGTGCCAGTAACCGGGACAACTCCTACGAGCAGTACTTC.